This TCR beta chain came from a study of CD4 T cells in relation to SARS-CoV-2 and coronaviruses. Across the study: ViraFEST: approximately eleven-day antigen culture of PBMCs, then TCR beta CDR3 sequencing.

Overall study results and limits: Crossreactive clones expanded significantly less to SARS-CoV-2 than monoreactive clones. No crossreactivity against non-spike viral proteins was tested here.

V was clipped by 1 base and J by 1 base, with 7 bases between them. This CDR3 has 14 residues. The germline CDR1 and CDR2 sequences are LNHDA and SQIVND (reference sequence). The method was immunoSEQ multiplex PCR; TCRdb's version includes in-frame clones alone and lacks a portion of them. Seen here are tens of thousands of clones, about 80% observed once, and the top ten hold 9.5% to 15%. CD4+ T cells from unexposed donors were obtained before the COVID-19 pandemic (2011-2018). After around nine days of culture, CD4+ T cells were isolated. Unexposed-donor CD4+ T cells were probed with SARS-CoV-2 S/N and four cold-coronavirus spikes, cells permitting. Comments on this clone: As yet, its antigen is unknown.

What was sequenced was CD4+ T cells from PBMCs, cultured in vitro. V gene TRBV19 combines with J gene TRBJ2-5; no clear D gene. The clonotype originates from a human donor in good health. In nucleotides, the CDR3 is TGTGCCAGTAGTATAGTGGCGACCCAAGAGACCCAGTACTTC. Encoded protein: CASSIVATQETQYF.